Described below is a single T cell receptor beta chain sequence and its context. As handled by the study authors: Estimates of nucleated cell counts were drawn from the amplification of reference gene primers. Profiling relied on immunoSEQ multiplex PCR, and the TCRdb table lists in-frame clones only, not all of them. V and J calls and clone size are given by that table; D and trimming were obtained from the DNA. The data hold around 250,000 clones, with about four fifths observed a single time. The data originate from a study of blood T cell repertoires in COVID-19. Study summary: Both acute and convalescent COVID-19 samples were obtained from the United States, Italy and Spain. T cells, B-cell-depleted T cells, or PBMCs supplied cDNA or gDNA.

Germline CDR1 LGHNA, CDR2 YNFKEQ. The CDR3 loop spans 15 amino acids. V gave up 0 bases and J gave up 7 bases, with 15 bases separating them. The sample consisted of peripheral blood. The sequence was obtained from a young man who had recovered from COVID-19. This sequence joins TRBV4-2 and TRBJ2-5; tentatively, D is TRBD1 (7 bases). DNA of the CDR3: TGTGCCAGCAGCCAAGACTTCCGGCAGGGGGGGACCCAGTACTTC. Its translation: CASSQDFRQGGTQYF.